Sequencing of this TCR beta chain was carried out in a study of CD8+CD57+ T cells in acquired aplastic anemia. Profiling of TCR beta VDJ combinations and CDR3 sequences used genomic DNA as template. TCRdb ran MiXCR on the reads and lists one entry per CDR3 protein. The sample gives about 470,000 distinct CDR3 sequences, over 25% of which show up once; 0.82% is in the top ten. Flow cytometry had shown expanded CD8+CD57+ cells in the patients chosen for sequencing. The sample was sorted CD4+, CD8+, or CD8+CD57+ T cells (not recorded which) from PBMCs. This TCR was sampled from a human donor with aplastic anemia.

Written as DNA, the CDR3 is TGTGCCACCAGTGATCAGAGGAACATCGCCTCCTACGAGCAGTACTTC. Amino acids: CATSDQRNIASYEQYF. The chain is built from TRBV24-1 and TRBJ2-7, with D hard to call. The germline CDR1 and CDR2 sequences are KGHDR and SFDVKD. The V end lost 3 bases, the J end lost 0 bases, and 14 bases lay between the germline ends. The CDR3 is made up of 16 amino acids.